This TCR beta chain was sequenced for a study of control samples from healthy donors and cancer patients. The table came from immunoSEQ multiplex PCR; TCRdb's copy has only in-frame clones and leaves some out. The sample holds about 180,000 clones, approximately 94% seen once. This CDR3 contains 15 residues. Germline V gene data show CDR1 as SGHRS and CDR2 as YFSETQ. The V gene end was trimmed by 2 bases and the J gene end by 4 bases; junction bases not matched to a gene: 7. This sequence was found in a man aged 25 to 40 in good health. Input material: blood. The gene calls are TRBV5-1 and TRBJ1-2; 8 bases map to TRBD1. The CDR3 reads CASSLQGDLGYGYTF. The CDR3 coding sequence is TGCGCCAGCAGCTTACAGGGGGATCTTGGCTATGGCTACACCTTC.